This T cell receptor (beta chain) was obtained from a study of shared clonotypes between healthy human individuals. This CDR3 is built from 14 residues. Trimming shortened V by 7 bases and J by 2 bases, and 15 bases separated the two germline ends. Germline V CDR1 and CDR2: MDHEN, SYDVKM. This clone was counted between two and nine times. Its target is not known. Study observations and caveats: Represented genetic and exposure-history diversity was restricted by having few donors.

The split of CD4+ cells yielded CD45RA+ naive and CD45RA-negative memory subsets. Libraries were prepared by immunoSEQ multiplex PCR; TCRdb keeps only in-frame clonotypes and omits some of them. The data hold 180,000 or so clones, with around 93% observed a single time. The sample consisted of naive CD4+ T cells sorted from blood. As for subset: CD45RA+ positively selected. This chain uses TRBV28 with TRBJ2-7; D assignment may be TRBD1 or TRBD2 (5 bases each). The receptor was derived from a woman aged 25 to 39 in good health. The CDR3 sequence is CASTSGTETYEQYF. The CDR3 DNA reads TGTGCCAGCACCTCCGGGACGGAGACCTACGAGCAGTACTTC.